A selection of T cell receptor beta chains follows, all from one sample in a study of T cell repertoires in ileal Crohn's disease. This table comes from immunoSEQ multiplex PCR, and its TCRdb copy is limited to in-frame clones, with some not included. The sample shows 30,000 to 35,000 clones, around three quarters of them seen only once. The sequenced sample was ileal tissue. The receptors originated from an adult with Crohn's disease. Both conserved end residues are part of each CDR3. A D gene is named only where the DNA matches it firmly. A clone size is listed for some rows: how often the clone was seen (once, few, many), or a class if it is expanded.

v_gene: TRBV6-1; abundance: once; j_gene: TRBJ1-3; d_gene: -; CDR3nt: TGTGCCAGCATCTTAGGAGGGCCCGCTGGAAACACCATATATTTT; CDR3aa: CASILGGPAGNTIYF
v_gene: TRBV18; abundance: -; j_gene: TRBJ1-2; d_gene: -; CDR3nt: TGTGCCAGCTCACGTTCGGTACAGGGTGCCTATGGCTACACCTTC; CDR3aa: CASSRSVQGAYGYTF
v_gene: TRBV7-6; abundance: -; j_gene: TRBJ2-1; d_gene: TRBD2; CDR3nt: TGTGCCAGCAGCTTATTAGCGGGGGACTACAATGAGCAGTTCTTC; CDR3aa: CASSLLAGDYNEQFF
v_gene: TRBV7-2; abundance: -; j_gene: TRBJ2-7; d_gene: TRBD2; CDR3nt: TGTGCCAGCAGCTCCTTTAGCGGGGGTGCCTACGAGCAGTACTTC; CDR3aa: CASSSFSGGAYEQYF
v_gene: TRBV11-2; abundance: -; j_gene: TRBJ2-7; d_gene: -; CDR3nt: TGTGCCAGCAGCTTAGTTCCGAGGGGGATCTACGAGCAGTACTTC; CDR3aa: CASSLVPRGIYEQYF
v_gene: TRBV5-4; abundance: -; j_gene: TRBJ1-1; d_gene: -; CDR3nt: TGTGCCAGCAGCTACCGGCTACTGGGCGGGGTGAACTTT; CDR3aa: CASSYRLLGGVNF
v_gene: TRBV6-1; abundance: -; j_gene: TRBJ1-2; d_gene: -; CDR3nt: TGTGCCAGCAATAGAGGGCCGGACCTTAACTATGGCTACACCTTC; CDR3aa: CASNRGPDLNYGYTF
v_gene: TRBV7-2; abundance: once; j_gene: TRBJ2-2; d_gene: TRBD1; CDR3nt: TGTGCCAGCAGCTTAGTAGGGACAGGGCAGACCGGGGAGCTGTTTTTT; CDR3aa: CASSLVGTGQTGELFF
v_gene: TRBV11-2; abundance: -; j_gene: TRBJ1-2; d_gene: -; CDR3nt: TGTGCCAGCAGCCCGGACAGACCATATGGCTACACCTTC; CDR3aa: CASSPDRPYGYTF
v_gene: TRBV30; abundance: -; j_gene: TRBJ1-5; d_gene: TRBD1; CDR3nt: TGTGCCTGGAGTGTTAGGGGGCGAAATCAGCCCCAGCATTTT; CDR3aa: CAWSVRGRNQPQHF
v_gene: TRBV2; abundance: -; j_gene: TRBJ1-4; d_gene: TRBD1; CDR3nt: TGTGCCAGCAGAGCGAGACAGGGGACAACTAATGAAAAACTGTTTTTT; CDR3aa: CASRARQGTTNEKLFF
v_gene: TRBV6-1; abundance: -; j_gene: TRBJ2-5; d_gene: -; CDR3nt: TGTGCCAGCAGGGCAGGGAAAGAGACCCAGTACTTC; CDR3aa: CASRAGKETQYF
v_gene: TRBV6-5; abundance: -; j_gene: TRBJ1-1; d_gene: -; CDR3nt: TGTGCCAGCAGCCAGGGACCGGGACACCGTGAAGCTTTCTTT; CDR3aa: CASSQGPGHREAFF
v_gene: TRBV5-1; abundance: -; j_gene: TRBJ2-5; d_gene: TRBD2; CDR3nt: TGCGCCAGCAGCACCGGGGGGGTGTACCAAGAGACCCAGTACTTC; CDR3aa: CASSTGGVYQETQYF
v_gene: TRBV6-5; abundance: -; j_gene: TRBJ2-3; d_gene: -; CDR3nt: TGTGCCACCCATCGGCGGGGCACAGATACGCAGTATTTT; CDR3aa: CATHRRGTDTQYF
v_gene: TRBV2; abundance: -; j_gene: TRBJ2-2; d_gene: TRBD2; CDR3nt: TGTGCCAGCAAAGGGGACGGGGGGGACACCGGGGAGCTGTTTTTT; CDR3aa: CASKGDGGDTGELFF
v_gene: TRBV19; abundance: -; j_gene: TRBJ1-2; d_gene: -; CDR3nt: TGTGCCAGTAGCATACTCCACAGACAGGTAACCAACTATGGCTACACCTTC; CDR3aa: CASSILHRQVTNYGYTF
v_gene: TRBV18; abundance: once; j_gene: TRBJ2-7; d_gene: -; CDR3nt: TGTGCCAGCTCACCCCCCCAGGCGACCTACGAGCAGTACTTC; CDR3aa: CASSPPQATYEQYF
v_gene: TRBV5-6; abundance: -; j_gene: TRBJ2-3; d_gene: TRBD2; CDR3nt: TGTGCCAGCACCCCCAAAATACTAGCGGGAGCTAAAGATACGCAGTATTTT; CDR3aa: CASTPKILAGAKDTQYF
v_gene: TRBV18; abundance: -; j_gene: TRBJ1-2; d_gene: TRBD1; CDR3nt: TGTGCCAGCTCACCCGGACAGGGCTATGGCTACACCTTC; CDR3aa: CASSPGQGYGYTF
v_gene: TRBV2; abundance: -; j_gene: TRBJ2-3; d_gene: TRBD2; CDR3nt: TGTGCCAGCAGGGAGTCTAGCGGGGGGGCCCCAGATACGCAGTATTTT; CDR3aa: CASRESSGGAPDTQYF
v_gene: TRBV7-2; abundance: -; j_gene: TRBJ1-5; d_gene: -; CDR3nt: TGTGCCAGCAGCTTAGCCGTCAATCAGCCCCAGCATTTT; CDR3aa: CASSLAVNQPQHF
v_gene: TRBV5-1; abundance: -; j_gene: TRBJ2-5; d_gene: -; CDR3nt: TGCGCCAGCAGCTTTGGCACAGATCAAGAGACCCAGTACTTC; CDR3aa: CASSFGTDQETQYF
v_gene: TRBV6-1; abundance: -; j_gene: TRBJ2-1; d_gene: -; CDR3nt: TGTGCCAGCAGTGCCAGGGTCAATGAGCAGTTCTTC; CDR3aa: CASSARVNEQFF
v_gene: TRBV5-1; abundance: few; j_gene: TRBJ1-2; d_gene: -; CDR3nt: TGCGCCAGCAGCCCAGACCGGGACACACCCTATGGCTACACCTTC; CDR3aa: CASSPDRDTPYGYTF
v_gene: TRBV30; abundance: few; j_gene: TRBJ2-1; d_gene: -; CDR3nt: TGTGCCCGCGGGACAGGGCGACTAGCGGAGGGGAATGAGCAGTTCTTC; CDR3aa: CARGTGRLAEGNEQFF
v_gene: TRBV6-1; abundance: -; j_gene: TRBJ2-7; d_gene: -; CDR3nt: TGTGCCAGCAGTGTTGCTGGCCACTACGAGCAGTACTTC; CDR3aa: CASSVAGHYEQYF